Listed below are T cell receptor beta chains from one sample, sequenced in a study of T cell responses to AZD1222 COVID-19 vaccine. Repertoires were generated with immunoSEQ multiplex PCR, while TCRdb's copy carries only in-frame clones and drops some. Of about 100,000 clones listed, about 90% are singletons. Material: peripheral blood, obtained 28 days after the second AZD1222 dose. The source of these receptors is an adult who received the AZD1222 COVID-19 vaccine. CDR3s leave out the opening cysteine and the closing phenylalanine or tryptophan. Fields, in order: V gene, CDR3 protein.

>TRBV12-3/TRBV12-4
ASSLAEGTTQY
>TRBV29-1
SVEGLTGELF
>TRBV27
ASSSSYNSPLH
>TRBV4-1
ASSQDSPSKTQY
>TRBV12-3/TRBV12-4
ASSPGGNYGYT
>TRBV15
ATSRAAATEAF
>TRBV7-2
ASSLGVAGDTQY
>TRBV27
ASSFRGPLEQY
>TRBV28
ASSPWGQGSSPLH
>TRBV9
ASSVAPGLEQY
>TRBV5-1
ASSFHDRENHGYT
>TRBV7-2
ASSRGGGSSGNTIY
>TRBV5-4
ASSFGQGRYEQY
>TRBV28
ASSLPPWDGDYEQY
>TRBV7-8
ASSLAPRYGYT
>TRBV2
ASRTTGATGVQY
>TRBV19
ASGEAGGFSPLH
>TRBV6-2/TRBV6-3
ASSPIPAPGQGAADTQY